This T cell receptor (beta chain) was identified in a study of regulatory T cells in long-lasting Graves disease. About the study: The term persistent Graves' disease signified upward of 5 years on antithyroid drugs with positive TSH receptor antibodies.

Library construction for TCR beta used iRepertoire HTBI primers and Arm-PCR of CDR3 regions. As handled by the study authors: In the combined samples, roughly 60 TRBV and 11 to 15 TRBJ segments were identified. TCRdb analysed the multiplex PCR reads with MiXCR anew, one entry per CDR3 protein. The V and J calls were determined by TCRdb, not by the authors. The sample holds a few hundred thousand distinct CDR3 sequences, around 22% seen once. V dropped 0 bases and J dropped 8; count of bases not matched to a gene: 13. The CDR3 has 16 residues. Germline CDR1 DFQATT, CDR2 SNEGSKA (reference sequence). General study findings and limits: The study found TRBV28, TRBJ1-2 and TRBJ2-5 favored in persistent disease.

Time point defined: persistent/refractory GD, antithyroid drugs over 5 years with positive TRAb. From RNA extracted from PBMCs, the TCR library was made. On this clonotype: Its antigen is unidentified.

This TCR was recovered from a female donor with Graves disease. The material was peripheral blood mononuclear cells (PBMCs), obtained when the disease was refractory, from a patient treated with antithyroid drugs. The genes are TRBV20-1 and TRBJ2-1; 7 bases match TRBD2. The CDR3: CSARDARSGGIYEQFF. For the CDR3, the DNA is TGCAGTGCTAGAGATGCCCGATCGGGAGGTATCTATGAGCAGTTCTTC.